This TCR beta chain came from a study of blood T cell repertoires in COVID-19. At the level of the study: Material from acute and convalescent COVID-19 was sourced from the United States, Italy and Spain. T cells, B-cell-depleted T cells, or PBMCs supplied cDNA or gDNA.

Repertoires were generated with immunoSEQ multiplex PCR, while TCRdb's copy carries only in-frame clones and drops some. The table lists some 180,000 clones, around 91% of them singletons, with roughly 0.56% in the top ten. The CDR3 covers 15 residues. The germline V gene encodes CDR1 SGDLS and CDR2 YYNGEE. V was pared by 3 bases and J by 4 bases, with 13 bases between. The rearrangement uses TRBV9 and TRBJ2-2; D is possibly TRBD1 (6 bases). The sequenced sample consisted of peripheral blood. The sequence derives from a man aged 45 to 65 with acute or convalescent COVID-19. CDR3: CASSDREGGTGELFF. In nucleotides, the CDR3 is TGTGCCAGCAGCGACAGGGAAGGGGGCACCGGGGAGCTGTTTTTT.